Presented here are 25 T cell receptor beta chains from one specimen sequenced in a study of cytomegalovirus exposure and HLA in healthy donors. Generated by immunoSEQ multiplex PCR, the TCRdb table keeps only in-frame clones and is missing some. The data show 110,000 or so clones, more than 70% seen once. Sequencing was done on a sample of PBMCs. The receptors originated from a man between 18 and 35 years old in good health and CMV-seronegative.

This sequence joins TRBV11-2 and TRBJ1-1; D remains unclear. Trimming took off 5 bases at V and 5 bases at J, with 12 bases between the two ends. Per germline, CDR1 SGHAT and CDR2 FQNNGV. This CDR3 is 13 amino acids long. CDR3 nucleotide sequence: TGTGCCAGCAGCCTTCGCCGGGTTACTGAAGCTTTCTTT. It yields the protein CASSLRRVTEAFF.

This clone has only a few counts. The chain has TRBV5-3 and TRBJ2-7; D perhaps matches TRBD1 (5 bases). TRBV5-3 is an open reading frame whose function is uncertain. V shed 4 bases and J shed 3 bases, with 11 bases lying between them. The CDR3 loop spans 13 amino acids. The CDR3 DNA is TGTGCCAGAAGCAGACGGACACACTACGAGCAGTACTTC. Amino acid sequence: CARSRRTHYEQYF.

The CDR3 sequence is CASNRDRGDNEQFF. DNA for the CDR3: TGTGCCAGCAACCGGGACAGGGGGGACAATGAGCAGTTCTTC. The genes are TRBV27 and TRBJ2-1, with 11 bases fitting TRBD1. The CDR3 loop spans 14 amino acids. Per the germline V gene, CDR1 is MNHEY and CDR2 is SMNVEV (reference sequence). The V gene end was trimmed by 7 bases and the J gene end by 5 bases; junction bases not matched to a gene: 4.

V is TRBV14 and J is TRBJ2-5; tentatively, D is TRBD1 (6 bases). Trimming cost V 0 bases and J 1 base, with 12 bases left between them. Per germline, CDR1 SGHDN and CDR2 FVKESK. The CDR3 totals 16 residues. The CDR3, as DNA: TGTGCCAGCAGCCAAGATATAGGCAGGGGCCAAGAGACCCAGTACTTC. It translates to CASSQDIGRGQETQYF.

This clone turned up a few times. The rearrangement links TRBV30 to TRBJ1-3, with D possibly TRBD1 on 5 matching bases. V lost 0 bases and J 8 bases, leaving 11 bases between the germline ends. The length of the CDR3 is 13 residues. Looked up from germline, CDR1 is GTSNPN and CDR2 is SVGIG (reference sequence). The CDR3 nucleotides read TGTGCCTGGAGTGTACTGTCAGGGTACACCATATATTTT. Residues: CAWSVLSGYTIYF.

The chain recombines TRBV5-8 with TRBJ1-6; D is ambiguous. This CDR3 spans 11 amino acids. Deletions cut 4 bases from V and 7 bases from J, with 3 bases between. Looked up from germline, CDR1 is SGHTS and CDR2 is YDEGEE. This CDR3 reads CASSLNSPLHF. The CDR3 region has the DNA TGTGCCAGCAGCCTGAATTCACCCCTCCACTTT.

The chain joins TRBV30 to TRBJ2-2; the D gene is possibly TRBD1 (5 bases). Germline CDR1 reads GTSNPN; CDR2 reads SVGIG (reference sequence). Trimming cost V 5 bases and J 3 bases, with 10 bases left between them. The CDR3 has 13 amino acids. The CDR3 DNA follows: TGTGCCTGGGCTCCCAGGGACACCGGGGAGCTGTTTTTT. This encodes CAWAPRDTGELFF.

The V call is TRBV15, the J call TRBJ2-1, with D possibly TRBD2 on 5 matching bases. Germline V lookup: CDR1 LNHNV, CDR2 YYDKDF (reference sequence). The CDR3 totals 13 residues. V dropped 3 bases and J dropped 7 bases, with 10 bases sitting between them. The CDR3 DNA reads as TGTGCCACCAGCAGGAGGGTAGAGAATGAGCAGTTCTTC. Translation: CATSRRVENEQFF.

The chain joins TRBV19 to TRBJ1-2, with 9 positions matching TRBD1. The junction had 10 bases not matched to a gene; V was cut back by 1 base and J by 7 bases. Germline V gene lookup returns CDR1 LNHDA and CDR2 SQIVND (reference sequence). This CDR3 has 16 residues. The CDR3 protein is CASSIAPRTGDGGYTF. Here the CDR3 DNA reads TGTGCCAGTAGTATAGCCCCTAGGACAGGGGACGGTGGCTACACCTTC.

This chain's CDR3 is CASSENPGSLSEKLFF. The CDR3 DNA follows: TGTGCCAGCAGTGAAAACCCCGGGAGTTTAAGTGAAAAACTGTTTTTT. The chain is built from TRBV2 and TRBJ1-4; unclear D gene. Trimming removed 2 bases from V and 7 bases from J, with 17 bases in between. Germline V CDR1 and CDR2: SNHLY, FYNNEI. The CDR3 contains 16 residues.

The DNA for the CDR3 is TGTGCCAGCAGTCCACGGGACTATGAGCAGTTCTTC. Protein: CASSPRDYEQFF. The chain recombines TRBV2 with TRBJ2-1; D is perhaps TRBD2 (6 bases). There are 12 residues in the CDR3. Germline V gene lookup returns CDR1 SNHLY and CDR2 FYNNEI. Trimming took off 5 bases at V and 8 bases at J, with 10 bases between the two ends.

The rearrangement joins TRBV6-1 to TRBJ1-5, with D maybe TRBD1 (6 bases). The CDR3 has 15 amino acids. Trimming took 4 bases from V and 9 from J, leaving 19 bases between them. Germline V gene data show CDR1 as MNHNS and CDR2 as SASEGT. CDR3: CASSGGTGPQRPQHF. Written as DNA, the CDR3 is TGTGCCAGCAGTGGAGGTACAGGGCCCCAGAGGCCCCAGCATTTT.

The genes are TRBV5-1 and TRBJ2-7, with 7 bases identical to TRBD1. This CDR3 has 18 amino acids. Per germline, CDR1 SGHRS and CDR2 YFSETQ. The J segment lost 3 bases and the V segment lost 3 bases, leaving 18 bases of the junction unmatched. CDR3 residues: CASSYDPNRGTASYEQYF. The CDR3 nucleotides are TGCGCCAGCAGCTACGACCCCAATCGTGGGACAGCCAGCTACGAGCAGTACTTC.

This clone has only one observation. This chain connects TRBV5-1 to TRBJ2-3, with 15 bases lining up with TRBD2. Germline trimming cut 4 bases from V and 2 bases from J; bases unmatched to any gene: 8. There are 18 residues in the CDR3. The germline CDR1 and CDR2 sequences are SGHRS and YFSETQ. The CDR3 coding sequence is TGCGCCAGCAGCCCGGGACTAGCGGGGGGCGGTCACACAGATACGCAGTATTTT. Translating gives CASSPGLAGGGHTDTQYF.

The chain employs TRBV6-1 and TRBJ1-6; D may be TRBD1 (5 bases). V shed 3 bases and J shed 3 bases, with 15 bases lying between them. CDR3 length equals 17 residues. Germline CDR1 MNHNS, CDR2 SASEGT. The CDR3 loop reads CASSDKGSSGYNSPLHF. The CDR3 bases are TGTGCCAGCAGTGATAAGGGGTCTTCTGGCTATAATTCACCCCTCCACTTT.

The chain carries TRBV7-2 and TRBJ2-5; 7 nucleotides line up with TRBD2. Germline assignment: CDR1 SGHTA and CDR2 FQGNSA. The J segment lost 1 base and the V segment lost 2 bases, leaving 1 base of the junction unmatched. This CDR3 has 14 residues. The CDR3 DNA reads as TGTGCCAGCAGCTTACTAGCGGCCCAAGAGACCCAGTACTTC. Translating gives CASSLLAAQETQYF.

This chain connects TRBV9 to TRBJ2-1; D unclear. Trimming removed 0 bases at V and 8 bases at J, with 27 bases between. The CDR3 covers 19 residues. Germline assignment: CDR1 SGDLS and CDR2 YYNGEE. CDR3 residues: CASSVATSPQTPPSYEQFF. CDR3 coding DNA: TGTGCCAGCAGCGTAGCTACGTCCCCTCAAACCCCACCCTCTTATGAGCAGTTCTTC.

The chain joins TRBV5-4 to TRBJ1-2; D possibly corresponds to TRBD1 (6 bases). This CDR3 is built from 14 residues. V lost 0 bases to trimming and J lost 0 bases, with 6 bases between them. Germline-derived CDR1 and CDR2 are SGHNT and YYREEE (reference sequence). The CDR3 loop is CASSLGTANYGYTF. The DNA of the CDR3 is TGTGCCAGCAGCTTGGGGACAGCTAACTATGGCTACACCTTC.

This chain connects TRBV27 to TRBJ1-3, with 8 bases lining up with TRBD1. Germline-derived CDR1 and CDR2 are MNHEY and SMNVEV (reference sequence). V shed 6 bases and J 2 bases; nucleotides not matched to a gene: 12. This CDR3 comprises 17 residues. The CDR3 coding sequence is TGTGCCAGCAGCCCTTCCCCGGGACAGGAGGCTGGAAACACCATATATTTT. Its protein product is CASSPSPGQEAGNTIYF.

V and J are TRBV7-9 and TRBJ2-5, with 14 bases matching TRBD2. The germline V gene encodes CDR1 SEHNR and CDR2 FQNEAQ (reference sequence). The ends lost 7 bases at V and 2 bases at J; junction bases unmatched: 12. This CDR3 is built from 18 residues. In DNA form, the CDR3 reads TGTGCCAGCAACCCATCGGGACTAGCGGGAGTGAGGCAAGAGACCCAGTACTTC. It yields the protein CASNPSGLAGVRQETQYF.

The rearrangement links TRBV19 to TRBJ2-4, with 7 bases that match TRBD1. The CDR3 covers 17 residues. Looked up from germline, CDR1 is LNHDA and CDR2 is SQIVND (reference sequence). Unmatched junction bases numbered 11, after V lost 5 bases and J lost 1 base. The CDR3 region has the DNA TGTGCCAGTAGTCTTATCCCAGGGGGTCTCGCCAAAAACATTCAGTACTTC. The encoded protein is CASSLIPGGLAKNIQYF.

The V gene is TRBV27, the J gene TRBJ1-5; 7 nucleotides align to TRBD1. This CDR3 comprises 18 residues. With V trimmed by 5 bases and J by 3 bases, 16 bases remained unmatched. Germline V CDR1 and CDR2: MNHEY, SMNVEV (reference sequence). CDR3 amino acids: CASSPSGSTGAFNQPQHF. The CDR3 bases are TGTGCCAGCAGTCCGTCGGGGTCCACAGGGGCGTTCAATCAGCCCCAGCATTTT.

In DNA form, the CDR3 reads TGTGCCAGCAGCCCGCGCGGTAGCGGGGGGGTGGGTGAGCAGTTCTTC. Its translation is CASSPRGSGGVGEQFF. The chain links TRBV9 to TRBJ2-1; 11 positions match TRBD2. Unmatched junction bases numbered 12, after V lost 4 bases and J lost 9 bases. This CDR3 spans 16 amino acids. Germline-derived CDR1 and CDR2 are SGDLS and YYNGEE.

This chain links TRBV20-1 with TRBJ2-1; weak D call: TRBD1 (6 bases). CDR3 length: 11 amino acids. The ends were cut back, 5 bases at V and 7 bases at J, with 9 bases in the middle. The germline gives CDR1 DFQATT, CDR2 SNEGSKA (reference sequence). Here the CDR3 reads CSARRGNEQFF. CDR3 nucleotides: TGCAGTGCTCGCAGGGGTAATGAGCAGTTCTTC.

V is TRBV21-1 and J is TRBJ2-7; TRBD2, the D gene given by the table, was not confirmed from the DNA. TRBV21-1 counts as a pseudogene. This CDR3 has 11 residues. As DNA, the CDR3 is TGTGCCAGCAGCAAAAGGAGGAGCCGGTACTTC. Its translation is CASSKRRSRYF.